A selection of T cell receptor beta chains follows, all from one sample in a study of T cells in Graves' hyperthyroidism and ophthalmopathy. Using its own MiXCR run on the multiplex PCR reads, TCRdb lists one record per CDR3 protein. The sample yields roughly 570,000 distinct CDR3 sequences, about half seen once. Specimen: peripheral blood or thyroid tissue (not recorded which). The receptors come from a woman under 30 with Graves' hyperthyroidism. CDR3s include the opening cysteine and the closing phenylalanine or tryptophan. D genes are given only for firm matches. Rows give clone size only sometimes, using once, few, many, or a class for an expanded clone.

>TRBV10-3|NA|NA|TRBJ2-2
CAISPRQRTGELFF
TGTGCCATCAGCCCGAGACAGCGCACCGGGGAGCTGTTTTTT
>TRBV7-2|NA|NA|TRBJ2-1
CASSFGGRGEIYNEQFF
TGTGCCAGCAGCTTCGGGGGCAGGGGGGAAATATACAATGAGCAGTTCTTC
>TRBV5-1|TRBD1|NA|TRBJ1-1
CASSLAGTENTEAFF
TGCGCCAGCAGCCTCGCCGGGACAGAGAACACTGAAGCTTTCTTT
>TRBV19|NA|NA|TRBJ1-1
CATTRAVDSVNTEAFF
TGTGCCACTACGCGGGCTGTGGACAGTGTGAACACTGAAGCTTTCTTT
>TRBV10-3|TRBD1|many|TRBJ1-2
CAISPTGVGGYTF
TGTGCCATCAGCCCTACAGGGGTCGGTGGCTACACCTTC
>TRBV29-1|NA|NA|TRBJ2-6
CSATGEVNVLTF
TGCAGCGCTACAGGGGAGGTCAACGTCCTGACTTTC
>TRBV5-1|TRBD1|many|TRBJ2-7
CASSGTGGIGEQYF
TGCGCCAGCAGCGGAACAGGGGGTATCGGAGAGCAGTACTTC
>TRBV7-6|TRBD1|NA|TRBJ1-1
CASSRGPRTEAFF
TGTGCCAGCAGCAGGGGGCCCCGAACTGAAGCTTTCTTT
>TRBV29-1|NA|few|TRBJ2-1
CSVVGRISVHEQFF
TGCAGCGTTGTGGGACGGATCTCGGTCCATGAGCAGTTCTTC
>TRBV20-1|NA|many|TRBJ1-1
CSANLLNTEAFF
TGCAGTGCTAATCTCTTGAACACTGAAGCTTTCTTT
>TRBV29-1|TRBD2|few|TRBJ2-7
CSVEATSGLNEQYF
TGCAGCGTTGAGGCGACTAGCGGCCTCAATGAGCAGTACTTC
>TRBV2|TRBD2|NA|TRBJ2-1
CASSASGSYNEQFF
TGTGCCAGCAGTGCTAGCGGGTCATACAATGAGCAGTTCTTC
>TRBV5-1|NA|many|TRBJ1-2
CASSLSEGGNYGYTF
TGCGCCAGCAGCTTGTCTGAGGGCGGGAACTATGGCTACACCTTC
>TRBV10-3|TRBD1|many|TRBJ1-2
CAISGQGANYGYTF
TGTGCCATCAGCGGACAGGGTGCTAACTATGGCTACACCTTC
>TRBV20-1|NA|many|TRBJ1-2
CSALYGTVPHGYTF
TGCAGTGCCCTTTACGGGACGGTTCCCCATGGCTACACCTTC
>TRBV15|TRBD1|many|TRBJ2-7
CATSTPGGSYEQYF
TGTGCCACCAGCACCCCAGGGGGCTCCTACGAGCAGTACTTC
>TRBV25-1|NA|once|TRBJ2-7
CASSARTPSSYEQYF
TGTGCCAGCAGTGCTAGGACCCCTAGCTCCTACGAGCAGTACTTC
>TRBV7-9|TRBD2|NA|TRBJ2-3
CASSRASGSTDTQYF
TGCGCCAGCAGCAGGGCTAGCGGGAGCACAGATACGCAGTATTTT
>TRBV5-6|NA|many|TRBJ1-5
CASSLFVGNQPQHF
TGTGCCAGCAGCCTGTTTGTGGGAAATCAGCCCCAGCATTTT
>TRBV11-1|NA|NA|TRBJ1-4
CASSRFEKLFF
TGTGCCAGCAGCCGCTTTGAAAAACTGTTTTTT
>TRBV6-4|TRBD2|few|TRBJ2-1
CASSERDGGNNEQFF
TGTGCCAGCAGTGAAAGGGACGGGGGGAACAATGAGCAGTTCTTC
>TRBV29-1|TRBD2|NA|TRBJ2-5
CSGRTSGLSGETQYF
TGCAGCGGTCGGACTAGCGGGTTGTCTGGGGAGACCCAGTACTTC
>TRBV7-9|TRBD1|NA|TRBJ1-2
CASSLAGTGGGYGYTF
TGTGCCAGCAGTTTAGCCGGGACAGGGGGCGGATATGGCTACACCTTC
>TRBV11-3|NA|many|TRBJ2-7
CASSKAHPEQYF
TGTGCCAGCAGCAAAGCTCACCCCGAGCAGTACTTC
>TRBV19|NA|many|TRBJ1-6
CASSVGGGSPLHF
TGTGCCAGTAGTGTCGGCGGTGGGTCACCCCTCCACTTT
>TRBV7-7|NA|NA|TRBJ2-2
CASSEGSSTGELFF
TGTGCCAGCTCGGAAGGGTCCAGCACCGGGGAGCTGTTTTTT
>TRBV7-8|TRBD1|few|TRBJ2-3
CASSLAKWVGQADTQYF
TGTGCCAGCAGCTTAGCGAAATGGGTAGGACAGGCAGATACGCAGTATTTT
>TRBV7-2|NA|many|TRBJ2-7
CASSLALGGYEQYF
TGTGCCAGCAGCTTAGCCCTTGGGGGCTACGAGCAGTACTTC
>TRBV3-1|NA|many|TRBJ1-1
CASSPQTEVAFF
TGTGCCAGCAGCCCACAGACAGAGGTAGCTTTCTTT
>TRBV20-1|TRBD2|NA|TRBJ2-7
CSARAGGPNNEQYF
TGCAGTGCTAGAGCGGGAGGCCCAAACAATGAGCAGTACTTC
>TRBV5-1|NA|many|TRBJ1-2
CASSLELGTLGYTF
TGCGCCAGCAGCTTGGAGCTGGGTACTTTAGGCTACACCTTC
>TRBV27|TRBD1|many|TRBJ1-6
CASSGTGVYSPLHF
TGTGCCAGCAGTGGGACAGGGGTTTATTCACCCCTCCACTTT
>TRBV11-2|TRBD1|NA|TRBJ1-2
CASSLWGQGYTF
TGTGCCAGCAGCCTATGGGGACAGGGCTACACCTTC
>TRBV20-1|NA|many|TRBJ1-5
CSASVPHGRSNQPQHF
TGCAGTGCTAGCGTCCCACACGGTCGTAGCAATCAGCCCCAGCATTTT
>TRBV12-5|NA|many|TRBJ1-5
CASAPVPSNQPQHF
TGTGCTAGTGCCCCAGTCCCGAGCAATCAGCCCCAGCATTTT
>TRBV7-2|TRBD2|NA|TRBJ2-3
CASSLGGSFVSDTQYF
TGTGCCAGCAGCTTAGGCGGGAGTTTCGTGTCGGATACGCAGTATTTT
>TRBV7-2|TRBD1|few|TRBJ2-3
CASSQGQGSDTQYF
TGTGCCAGCAGCCAGGGACAGGGGTCAGATACGCAGTATTTT
>TRBV25-1|TRBD1|NA|TRBJ2-2
CASTRQGLYTGELFF
TGTGCCAGCACTAGACAGGGCCTGTACACCGGGGAGCTGTTTTTT
>TRBV29-1|TRBD2|once|TRBJ2-5
CSGTGTSGRETQYF
TGCAGCGGAACCGGGACTAGCGGGAGAGAGACCCAGTACTTC
>TRBV7-2|TRBD1|few|TRBJ2-6
CAMDRTSGANVLTF
TGTGCCATGGACAGGACCTCTGGGGCCAACGTCCTGACTTTC
>TRBV15|NA|many|TRBJ2-6
CATSRGGNSGANVLTF
TGTGCCACCAGCAGAGGGGGGAACTCTGGGGCCAACGTCCTGACTTTC
>TRBV24-1|TRBD1|NA|TRBJ1-2
CATTDPGTGNTF
TGTGCCACCACTGATCCCGGGACAGGCAACACCTTC
>TRBV3-1|NA|few|TRBJ2-5
CASSRQLGYQEAQYF
TGTGCCAGCAGCCGTCAACTAGGCTACCAAGAGGCCCAGTACTTC
>TRBV7-9|NA|many|TRBJ2-2
CASSVRDTANTGELFF
TGTGCCAGCAGCGTGCGGGACACAGCGAACACCGGGGAGCTGTTTTTT
>TRBV29-1|NA|NA|TRBJ1-1
CRETEQTEAFF
TGCAGGGAGACGGAGCAGACTGAAGCTTTCTTT
>TRBV12-3/TRBV12-4|NA|many|TRBJ1-2
CASSPRGSNYGYTF
TGTGCCAGCAGCCCCAGAGGTAGTAACTATGGCTACACCTTC
>TRBV6-1|NA|many|TRBJ2-6
CASDPGGANVLTF
TGTGCCAGTGACCCGGGTGGGGCCAACGTCCTGACTTTC
>TRBV24-1|NA|NA|TRBJ2-1
CATGLARGEQFF
TGTGCCACCGGCCTAGCACGGGGTGAGCAGTTCTTC
>TRBV13|NA|many|TRBJ2-7
CASSPGWDLNYEQYF
TGTGCCAGCAGCCCGGGTTGGGACTTAAATTACGAGCAGTACTTC
>TRBV12-5|NA|many|TRBJ1-6
CASGLTGIAKHSPLHF
TGTGCTAGTGGTTTGACGGGGATTGCCAAACATTCACCCCTCCACTTT
>TRBV9|NA|NA|TRBJ1-2
CASSPAAPGIYGYTF
TGTGCCAGCAGCCCAGCAGCCCCAGGAATCTATGGCTACACCTTC
>TRBV27|NA|NA|TRBJ2-7
CASRGGRVYEQYF
TGTGCCAGCAGGGGGGGCAGGGTGTACGAGCAGTACTTC
>TRBV2|NA|NA|TRBJ1-2
CASSVERGAVGYTF
TGTGCCAGCAGCGTAGAAAGAGGGGCAGTGGGCTACACCTTC
>TRBV2|TRBD2|many|TRBJ2-2
CASSEAAGADTGELFF
TGTGCCAGCAGTGAAGCAGCGGGAGCGGACACCGGGGAGCTGTTTTTT